Listed here are 17 T cell receptor beta chains from one sample, sequenced in a study of T cell repertoires in cytomegalovirus infection. Each CDR3 protein is one row after TCRdb ran MiXCR on the reads. The sample contains 200,000 or so distinct CDR3 sequences, about 21% of which appear only once. Input material: PBMCs. The source is a human donor in good health (CMV status not recorded). Some clones in this sample may be carry-over from other donors' samples.

This clonotype occurred a few times. This chain joins TRBV29-1 and TRBJ1-3, with a weak D call TRBD1 (5 bases). Germline assignment: CDR1 SQVTM and CDR2 ANQGSEA. Trimming left V 3 bases short and J 8 bases short, with 8 bases between. The CDR3 contains 11 residues. This CDR3 is CSVDRADTIYF. The DNA for the CDR3 is TGCAGCGTTGACAGGGCAGACACCATATATTTT.

This clonotype was counted ten times or more. The rearrangement links TRBV7-2 to TRBJ1-6, with a possible D match to TRBD1 (5 bases). The CDR3 contains 17 residues. Germline CDR1 is SGHTA and CDR2 is FQGNSA. The V gene lost 5 bases and the J gene lost 6 bases, with 20 bases spanning the gap. In DNA form, the CDR3 reads TGTGCCAGCAGCCCTGCTGTTGGGGGGGACGTTAATTCACCCCTCCACTTT. It yields the protein CASSPAVGGDVNSPLHF.

This clonotype was detected many times. The V gene is TRBV11-3, the J gene TRBJ2-1; weak D call: TRBD1 (6 bases). The V gene lost 4 bases and the J gene lost 10 bases, with 8 bases spanning the gap. CDR1 is SGHNT, CDR2 YENEEA, per germline. This CDR3 region has 11 residues. CDR3 protein: CASSSQGEQFF. The CDR3, as DNA: TGTGCCAGCAGCTCTCAGGGGGAGCAGTTCTTC.

The chain carries TRBV7-9 and TRBJ1-6; TRBD1 is a possible D gene (6 bases). Germline-derived CDR1 and CDR2 are SEHNR and FQNEAQ (reference sequence). The CDR3 extends over 15 amino acids. The ends were cut back, 5 bases at V and 9 bases at J, with 17 bases in the middle. CDR3 bases: TGTGCCAGCAGCCCAGACGGACAGCGTGGTTCACCCCTCCACTTT. The encoded protein is CASSPDGQRGSPLHF.

This clonotype appeared a few times. The chain couples TRBV28 to TRBJ1-1; no clear D. The CDR3 contains 17 residues. The V end was cut by 11 bases, the J end by 0 bases, with 25 bases between. Germline V CDR1 and CDR2: MDHEN, SYDVKM. CDR3 region: CAHGDGAGYVMNTEAFF. The CDR3 DNA follows: TGTGCCCACGGGGATGGAGCAGGCTATGTCATGAACACTGAAGCTTTCTTT.

Relative to its sample, this clonotype is medium-sized (0.01 to 0.1%). The V and J genes are TRBV7-2 and TRBJ1-2; D is possibly TRBD1 (6 bases). Per germline, CDR1 SGHTA and CDR2 FQGNSA. V was trimmed by 5 bases and J by 3 bases, leaving 10 bases between them. The CDR3 totals 13 residues. This chain's CDR3 is CASSRDTYYGYTF. DNA for the CDR3: TGTGCCAGCAGCAGGGACACCTACTATGGCTACACCTTC.

The chain uses TRBV10-3 and TRBJ2-7, with 10 positions matching TRBD2. V trimming: 10 bases; J trimming: 6 bases; junction bases outside the gene matches: 9. This CDR3 contains 13 residues. Germline CDR1 is ENHRY and CDR2 is SYGVKD. In nucleotides, the CDR3 is TGTGCCACCGGTGTAGCGGGAGGTAGCGAGCAGTACTTC. Its protein product is CATGVAGGSEQYF.

This clonotype was seen more than once but under ten times. The rearrangement joins TRBV2 to TRBJ2-2; 10 bases fit TRBD1. The V gene end was trimmed by 6 bases and the J gene end by 7 bases; junction bases not matched to a gene: 5. The CDR3 runs 14 residues. Germline lookup yields CDR1 SNHLY and CDR2 FYNNEI. The CDR3 DNA sequence: TGTGCCAGCAGAGACAGGGGGCCGGTCGGGGAGCTGTTTTTT. This gives the protein CASRDRGPVGELFF.

Here the CDR3 reads CASSERGPRDKGIYGYTF. The DNA for the CDR3 is TGTGCCAGCAGTGAACGGGGGCCCCGTGACAAGGGAATTTATGGCTACACCTTC. The chain has TRBV2 and TRBJ1-2; D possibly corresponds to TRBD1 (6 bases). V lost 2 bases to trimming and J lost 5 bases, with 24 bases between them. In germline, CDR1 is SNHLY, CDR2 FYNNEI. This CDR3 region has 18 residues.

This clonotype was detected a few times. V is TRBV28 and J is TRBJ2-7, with unresolved D. Trimming took 8 bases from V and 6 from J, leaving 11 bases between them. The length of the CDR3 is 11 residues. Germline values: CDR1 MDHEN, CDR2 SYDVKM. The DNA of the CDR3 is TGTGCCAGCTTCTCGTCCCGCGAGCAGTACTTC. This translates into CASFSSREQYF.

This clonotype was seen many times. The J gene is TRBJ2-5, the V gene TRBV29-1, with a tentative D call TRBD2 (6 bases). Per germline, CDR1 SQVTM and CDR2 ANQGSEA. The ends were cut back, 7 bases at V and 5 bases at J, with 29 bases in the middle. This CDR3 comprises 17 residues. The CDR3 is CSAAGYGAGPSGETQYF. CDR3 sequence (DNA): TGCAGCGCCGCCGGGTATGGGGCGGGACCCTCCGGGGAGACCCAGTACTTC.

For this clonotype: An end of the junction differs from the germline gene, which may be a read error. The chain has TRBV29-1 and TRBJ2-7, with TRBD1 identical over 10 bases. The CDR3 spans 15 residues. CDR1 is SQVTM, CDR2 ANQGSEA, per germline. The CDR3 protein is CSFEDWTGGSYEQYF. The CDR3 coding sequence is TGCAGCTTTGAAGATTGGACAGGGGGCTCCTACGAGCAGTACTTC.

This rearrangement joins TRBV5-6 to TRBJ2-7; D may be TRBD2 (6 bases). Germline V CDR1 and CDR2: SGHDT, YYEEEE. The V end lost 3 bases, the J end lost 6 bases, and 13 bases lay between the germline ends. The CDR3 consists of 13 residues. The CDR3 sequence: CASSSGPRGEQYF. For the CDR3, the DNA is TGTGCCAGCAGCTCGGGACCGCGGGGCGAGCAGTACTTC. Full variable domain (missing parts from reference TRBV5-6 and TRBJ2-7): DAGVTQSPTHLIKTRGQQVTLRCSPKSGHDTVSWYQQALGQGPQFIFQYYEEEERQRGNFPDRFSGHQFPNYSSELNVNALLLGDSALYLCASSSGPRGEQYFGPGTRLTVT.

This clonotype was seen many times. The J gene is TRBJ1-2, the V gene TRBV7-9; TRBD1 agrees at 9 bases. The CDR3 extends over 16 amino acids. Germline CDR1 and CDR2: SEHNR and FQNEAQ (reference sequence). Unmatched junction bases numbered 11, after V lost 5 bases and J lost 4 bases. CDR3 DNA sequence: TGTGCCAGCAGCCCTGGTCTGGGACAGGGAACCTATGGCTACACCTTC. Residues: CASSPGLGQGTYGYTF.

In its sample, this clonotype was seen many times. This chain connects TRBV7-2 to TRBJ2-2; the D is unclear. Germline V gives CDR1 SGHTA, CDR2 FQGNSA. Trimming pared 4 bases from V and 5 bases from J, leaving 8 bases between. The CDR3 runs 13 residues. CDR3 nucleotide sequence: TGTGCCAGCAGCTCCCCCAATACCGGGGAGCTGTTTTTT. Translation: CASSSPNTGELFF.

At least ten counts were recorded for this clonotype. This chain uses TRBV20-1 with TRBJ2-7, with D tentatively TRBD2 (6 bases). Between the trimmed V and J ends, which lost 3 bases and 2 bases, there was a span of 11 bases. Germline V lookup: CDR1 DFQATT, CDR2 SNEGSKA (reference sequence). The CDR3 contains 13 residues. Here the CDR3 reads CSARGGNPYEQYF. The CDR3 DNA sequence: TGCAGTGCTAGGGGAGGAAATCCCTACGAGCAGTACTTC.

In its sample, this clonotype was seen many times. The chain carries TRBV7-2 and TRBJ1-4; 9 bases are shared with TRBD1. Germline CDR1 reads SGHTA; CDR2 reads FQGNSA. This CDR3 has 15 residues. The V segment lost 4 bases and the J segment 7 bases; nucleotides outside the gene matches: 7. The CDR3 is CASSSGTGRSEKLFF. CDR3 DNA sequence: TGTGCCAGCAGCTCCGGGACAGGGCGGAGTGAAAAACTGTTTTTT. Variable domain in full (rest from reference TRBV7-2 and TRBJ1-4): GAGVSQSPSNKVTEKGKDVELRCDPISGHTALYWYRQSLGQGLEFLIYFQGNSAPDKSGLPSDRFSAERTGGSVSTLTIQRTQQEDSAVYLCASSSGTGRSEKLFFGSGTQLSVL.